The clone carrying this T cell receptor beta chain was seen a single time. Antigen: not known. This sample is part of a study of PD-1 blockade in classical Hodgkin lymphoma. Whole-study findings and limits: No one has yet defined what causes the repertoire differences, which may be disease activity or prior therapy. Complete responders had baseline diversity similar to newly diagnosed patients.

Sequenced by immunoSEQ multiplex PCR; TCRdb stores in-frame clones only, minus some. The sample records 40,000 to 45,000 clones, over 65% being singletons. After autologous stem cell transplantation all patients relapsed, and prior brentuximab vedotin exposure differed between cohorts. The germline V gene has CDR1 SGHDT and CDR2 YYEEEE. This CDR3 comprises 15 residues. The V gene end was trimmed by 2 bases and the J gene end by 4 bases; junction bases not matched to a gene: 7. The V call is TRBV5-6, the J call TRBJ1-2; 8 bases agree with TRBD1. The material was peripheral blood mononuclear cells (PBMCs), obtained before the second cycle of nivolumab. This receptor was identified in a human donor with classical Hodgkin lymphoma. CDR3 DNA: TGTGCCAGCAGCTTTTCCGGGACAGGCCTCTATGGCTACACCTTC. Translated, it gives CASSFSGTGLYGYTF.